The next 18 T cell receptor beta chains were all read from a single sample in a study of T cell clonality in common variable immunodeficiency. Only in-frame clones appear in the TCRdb table, and some are missing; sequencing was by immunoSEQ multiplex PCR. This sample carries around 29,000 clones, none of them present only once. Sequencing was carried out using peripheral blood mononuclear cells. Receptor source: a person between 18 and 75 years old in good health.

This clone was detected ten times or more. The read gets to within 3 residues of the CDR3 end, and the germline J gene fills in the rest. This chain uses TRBV30 with TRBJ2-6; 10 bases line up with TRBD1. CDR3 length: 16 amino acids. In germline, CDR1 is GTSNPN, CDR2 SVGIG (reference sequence). With 3 bases clipped from V and 0 bases from J, the junction kept 2 bases outside the gene matches. The CDR3 is CAWRGQGRSGANVLTF. The DNA read from the CDR3 is TGTGCCTGGAGGGGACAGGGGCGCTCTGGGGCCAACGTC. Full variable domain (remainder filled in from reference TRBV30 and TRBJ2-6): SQTIHQWPATLVQPVGSPLSLECTVEGTSNPNLYWYRQAAGRGLQLLFYSVGIGQISSEVPQNLSASRPQDRQFILSSKKLLLSDSGFYLCAWRGQGRSGANVLTFGAGSRLTVL.

Many counts were recorded for this clone. The read ends 3 residues before the CDR3 terminus; that terminus is restored from the germline J gene. The chain couples TRBV29-1 to TRBJ2-7; D is unresolved. This CDR3 has 13 amino acids. Germline CDR1 is SQVTM and CDR2 is ANQGSEA. V dropped 4 bases and J dropped 2 bases, with 12 bases sitting between them. The CDR3 region is CSVVRVLPYEQYF. CDR3 DNA (partial): TGCAGCGTTGTTCGCGTTCTTCCCTACGAG.

This clone was found many times. From the germline J gene comes the end of the CDR3, since the read stops 3 residues before it. The chain links TRBV20-1 to TRBJ2-3; tentatively, D is TRBD2 (5 bases). CDR1 is DFQATT and CDR2 is SNEGSKA in the germline V gene (reference sequence). V was clipped by 0 bases and J by 3 bases, with 22 bases between them. The CDR3 has 18 residues. CDR3: CSARDFASRKTFTDTQYF. CDR3 DNA (partial): TGCAGTGCTAGAGATTTCGCTAGCAGAAAAACCTTTACAGATACG.

The sample holds many counts of this clone. At one boundary the junction diverges from the germline segment, which might be a read error. The read falls 3 residues short of the CDR3 end, and the missing part is taken from the germline J gene. This chain joins TRBV19 and TRBJ2-3; a possible D gene is TRBD2 (5 bases). The germline gives CDR1 LNHDA, CDR2 SQIVND (reference sequence). The CDR3 has 15 residues. CDR3 DNA (partial): TGTGCCAGTAGTGTAGAGGGCGGGCGCACAGATACG. It encodes CASSVEGGRTDT. The entire CDR3 reads CASSVEGGRTDTQYF.

This clone was counted only a few times. The read ends 3 residues before the CDR3 terminus; that terminus is restored from the germline J gene. The chain employs TRBV19 and TRBJ1-3; D remains ambiguous. The CDR3 spans 15 residues. Germline V gene sequence: CDR1 LNHDA, CDR2 SQIVND (reference sequence). The germline V and J ends were trimmed by 4 bases and 4 bases, with 14 bases remaining between them. The CDR3 reads CASSSLAPRGNTIYF. The CDR3 bases that were read are TGTGCCAGTAGTAGTCTGGCTCCGCGGGGAAACACC.

This clone was recorded many times. The observed sequence ends 3 residues before the CDR3 terminus, with the missing tail filled in from the germline J gene. The chain has TRBV19 and TRBJ2-7; 12 positions match TRBD2. The CDR3 runs to 14 residues. The V gene's germline CDR1 is LNHDA and CDR2 SQIVND (reference sequence). V dropped 10 bases and J dropped 0; count of bases not matched to a gene: 4. CDR3 bases read: TGTGCCACCCAGACTAGCGGGAGCTCCTACGAG. Amino acids: CATQTSGSSYE. The complete CDR3 sequence is CATQTSGSSYEQYF.

This clone was detected many times. The CDR3 DNA, read in part, is TGTGCCAGCAGGGGTCGACAATCGACTAATGAAAAG. This translates into CASRGRQSTNEK. The entire CDR3 protein reads CASRGRQSTNEKLFF. This chain uses TRBV2 with TRBJ2-2, with a tentative D call TRBD2 (5 bases). Read coverage stops 3 residues before the CDR3 terminus; the germline J gene supplies the remainder. The CDR3 length is 15 residues. Germline loops: CDR1 SNHLY, CDR2 FYNNEI.

This clone was counted many times. The read is 3 residues too short to cover the CDR3 end, so that end is filled in from the germline J gene. J is TRBJ2-7 and V is TRBV7-2, with D perhaps TRBD1 (6 bases). The V end was cut by 1 base, the J end by 2 bases, with 12 bases between. The CDR3 has 15 residues. Germline assignment: CDR1 SGHTA and CDR2 FQGNSA. CDR3 in amino acids: CASSLVGRGAYEQYF. The sequenced CDR3 bases are TGTGCCAGCAGCTTAGTTGGCAGGGGCGCCTACGAG. Full variable domain (missing parts from reference TRBV7-2 and TRBJ2-7): GAGVSQSPSNKVTEKGKDVELRCDPISGHTALYWYRQSLGQGLEFLIYFQGNSAPDKSGLPSDRFSAERTGGSVSTLTIQRTQQEDSAVYLCASSLVGRGAYEQYFGPGTRLTVT.

This clone showed up many times. This chain's CDR3 is CSVIGGTSGPSYEQYF. CDR3 bases read: TGCAGCGTTATAGGTGGGACTAGCGGCCCATCCTACGAG. The chain links TRBV29-1 to TRBJ2-7; the match to TRBD2 covers 11 bases. The CDR3 extends 3 residues past the end of the read, so its final part is completed from the germline J gene. The germline CDR1 and CDR2 sequences are SQVTM and ANQGSEA. The CDR3 is 16 amino acids. The V gene end was trimmed by 5 bases and the J gene end by 1 base; junction bases not matched to a gene: 10.

This clone was observed many times. Sequencing ends 3 residues short of the CDR3 end; the germline J gene provides the rest. The V gene is TRBV30, the J gene TRBJ1-3, with 7 bases lining up with TRBD1. CDR1 GTSNPN and CDR2 SVGIG come from the germline V gene (reference sequence). This CDR3 comprises 12 residues. CDR3 loop: CGRGSLGNTIYF. The covered CDR3 bases are TGTGGCAGGGGGTCTCTTGGAAACACC.

This clone was counted many times. The observed sequence ends 3 residues before the CDR3 terminus, with the missing tail filled in from the germline J gene. In the same sample, other DNA sequences code for this CDR3. This rearrangement joins TRBV20-1 to TRBJ2-5; 7 positions agree with TRBD1. Looked up from germline, CDR1 is DFQATT and CDR2 is SNEGSKA (reference sequence). The trim removed 6 bases at V and 3 bases at J, leaving 10 bases unmatched. The CDR3 is 14 residues long. Here the CDR3 reads CSAHIPGTEETQYF. The CDR3 bases that were read are TGCAGTGCGCACATTCCCGGGACAGAAGAGACC.

This clone has at least ten counts. With the read ending 3 residues before the CDR3 end, the germline J gene is used to fill in that end. This chain connects TRBV7-2 to TRBJ1-1; D is perhaps TRBD1 (6 bases). Germline CDR1 and CDR2: SGHTA and FQGNSA. There are 13 residues in the CDR3. The V end lost 4 bases, the J end lost 4 bases, and 10 bases lay between the germline ends. This CDR3 reads CASSSRGGTEAFF. The part of the CDR3 DNA that was read is TGTGCCAGCAGCTCCAGGGGAGGCACTGAA.

This clone was seen many times. The CDR3 here is CASSSGTARVETQYF. CDR3 DNA (partial): TGTGCCAGCAGCTCCGGGACAGCCCGCGTCGAGACC. The V gene is TRBV5-4, the J gene TRBJ2-5; TRBD1 aligns across 7 bases. The CDR3 end lies 3 residues beyond the end of the read and is filled in from the germline J gene. CDR3 length: 15 amino acids. Germline V lookup: CDR1 SGHNT, CDR2 YYREEE (reference sequence). V lost 3 bases, J lost 5 bases, and 10 bases stayed unmatched.

This clone was counted many times. The CDR3 goes on 3 residues after the read ends, and that part is filled in from the germline J gene. V and J are TRBV7-2 and TRBJ2-2, with D perhaps TRBD1 or TRBD2 (5 bases each). Between the trimmed V and J ends, which lost 5 bases and 4 bases, there was a span of 11 bases. The CDR3 spans 14 residues. CDR1 and CDR2 (germline): SGHTA, FQGNSA. The CDR3 spells CASSHTGGTGELFF. Incomplete CDR3 DNA: TGTGCCAGCAGCCACACAGGAGGCACCGGGGAG.

Concerning this clone: One base away lies a much larger clone, so this may be a sequencing read error. The CDR3 goes on 3 residues after the read ends, and that part is filled in from the germline J gene. The V call is TRBV2, the J call TRBJ1-4, with a tentative D call TRBD1 (5 bases). The CDR3 is made up of 14 amino acids. Germline CDR1 SNHLY, CDR2 FYNNEI. The CDR3 protein is CASRAGSGANVLFF. The CDR3 DNA, read in part, is TGTGCCAGCAGGGCGGGGTCTGGGGCCAACGTA.

This clone was seen ten or more times. The sequenced part of the CDR3 DNA is TGCACTGTGCCAGGGATCGGGTATGGC. Translation gives CTVPGIGYG. The entire CDR3 protein is CTVPGIGYGYTF. The V and J genes are TRBV20-1 and TRBJ1-2; a weak D match, TRBD1 (5 bases). The read ends 3 residues early relative to the CDR3; the germline J gene fills the gap. This CDR3 contains 12 residues. Germline values: CDR1 DFQATT, CDR2 SNEGSKA (reference sequence).

This clone was seen more than once but under ten times. The read finishes 3 residues shy of the CDR3 end, and the germline J gene is used to complete it. The rearrangement joins TRBV18 to TRBJ2-1, with 8 bases identical to TRBD2. Germline V gene data show CDR1 as KGHSH and CDR2 as LQKENI. The CDR3 is made up of 15 amino acids. V was pared by 6 bases and J by 3 bases, with 7 bases of the junction left unmatched. CDR3 bases read: TGTGCCAGCTCCCAGACTAGCGACTTCTACAATGAG. Amino acids: CASSQTSDFYNE. In full, the CDR3 is CASSQTSDFYNEQFF.

The CDR3: CASSDKMNTEAFF. The part of the CDR3 DNA that was read is TGTGCCAGCAGTGACAAAATGAACACTGAA. V usage is TRBV6-1 and J usage is TRBJ1-1; D gene unclear. The read ends 3 residues shy of where the CDR3 ends; the end is completed using the germline J gene. This CDR3 spans 13 amino acids. Trimming pared 3 bases from V and 0 bases from J, leaving 5 bases between. CDR1 is MNHNS and CDR2 is SASEGT in the germline V gene.